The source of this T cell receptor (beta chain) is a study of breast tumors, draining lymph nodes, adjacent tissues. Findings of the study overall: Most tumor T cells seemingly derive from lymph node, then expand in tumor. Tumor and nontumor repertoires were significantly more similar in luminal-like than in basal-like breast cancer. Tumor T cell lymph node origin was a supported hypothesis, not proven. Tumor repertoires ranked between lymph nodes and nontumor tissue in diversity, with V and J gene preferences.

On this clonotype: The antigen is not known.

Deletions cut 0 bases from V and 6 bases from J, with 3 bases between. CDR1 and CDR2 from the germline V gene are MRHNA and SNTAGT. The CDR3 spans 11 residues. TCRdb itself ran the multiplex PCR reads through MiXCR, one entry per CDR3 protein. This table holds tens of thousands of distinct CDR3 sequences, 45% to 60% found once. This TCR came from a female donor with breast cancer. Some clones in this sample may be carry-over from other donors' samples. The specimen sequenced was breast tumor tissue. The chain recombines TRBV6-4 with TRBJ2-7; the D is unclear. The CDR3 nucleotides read TGTGCCAGCAGTGACTCTCTCGAGCAGTACTTC. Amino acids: CASSDSLEQYF.